Following are 14 T cell receptor beta chains from one sample sequenced in a study of blood T cell repertoires in COVID-19. Method: immunoSEQ multiplex PCR; TCRdb's copy keeps in-frame clones and lacks some. The sample yields approximately 150,000 clones, 80% to 90% seen once. The sequenced sample consisted of peripheral blood. These TCRs come from a man between 45 and 60 years old who had recovered from COVID-19.

This chain links TRBV2 with TRBJ2-5; 7 nucleotides match TRBD1. CDR3 length: 13 amino acids. Germline V gives CDR1 SNHLY, CDR2 FYNNEI. Unmatched junction bases numbered 5, after V lost 7 bases and J lost 3 bases. The CDR3 nucleotides read TGTGCCAGCAAGCAAGACAGGGAAGAGACCCAGTACTTC. Residues: CASKQDREETQYF.

V gene TRBV11-3 combines with J gene TRBJ2-1, with TRBD2 identical over 10 bases. CDR1 is SGHNT and CDR2 is YENEEA in the germline V gene. V gave up 4 bases and J gave up 2 bases; unmatched junction bases: 11. CDR3 size: 18 residues. Here the CDR3 reads CASSSGGDSGGPYNEQFF. The CDR3, as DNA: TGTGCCAGCAGCTCTGGGGGAGATAGCGGGGGGCCCTACAATGAGCAGTTCTTC.

The CDR3 DNA is TGTGCCAGCAGCTTGGATCCGGTGACTAGCATCAATGAGCAGTTCTTC. Translation gives CASSLDPVTSINEQFF. The gene calls are TRBV5-6 and TRBJ2-1, with TRBD2 matching 7 bases. This CDR3 is 16 amino acids long. With V trimmed by 0 bases and J by 6 bases, 9 bases remained unmatched. Germline V CDR1 and CDR2: SGHDT, YYEEEE.

The chain combines TRBV14 with TRBJ1-2; tentative D call: TRBD1 (5 bases). The CDR3 runs 15 residues. Germline V CDR1 and CDR2: SGHDN, FVKESK. Trimming cost V 3 bases and J 4 bases, with 15 bases left between them. CDR3 coding DNA: TGTGCCAGCAGCCACGGCGGGGGGGGACCCTATGGCTACACCTTC. Translated, it gives CASSHGGGGPYGYTF.

This chain uses TRBV30 with TRBJ2-7; D might be TRBD2 (7 bases). V gave up 1 base and J gave up 2 bases, with 9 bases separating them. Germline CDR1 and CDR2: GTSNPN and SVGIG (reference sequence). The CDR3 extends over 13 amino acids. The CDR3 is CAWSEGGAYEQYF. DNA of the CDR3: TGTGCCTGGAGTGAGGGGGGGGCCTACGAGCAGTACTTC.

The V and J genes are TRBV9 and TRBJ2-2; TRBD1 matches at 7 bases. The CDR3 has 17 residues. V gave up 2 bases and J gave up 1 base; unmatched junction bases: 8. Germline assignment: CDR1 SGDLS and CDR2 YYNGEE. DNA of the CDR3: TGTGCCAGCAGCGTCACTCCGGGACAGTTGAACACCGGGGAGCTGTTTTTT. Protein product: CASSVTPGQLNTGELFF. Combining the CDR3 with reference TRBV9 and TRBJ2-2 gives the whole variable domain DSGVTQTPKHLITATGQRVTLRCSPRSGDLSVYWYQQSLDQGLQFLIQYYNGEERAKGNILERFSAQQFPDLHSELNLSSLELGDSALYFCASSVTPGQLNTGELFFGEGSRLTVL.

The chain is built from TRBV10-2 and TRBJ2-3; 11 bases line up with TRBD2. Germline CDR1 reads WSHSY; CDR2 reads SAAADI. After removal of 3 bases from V and 4 bases from J, the junction contained 15 bases not matched to a gene. This CDR3 has 19 amino acids. DNA of the CDR3: TGCGCCAGCAGTGAAAGCGGGCTAGCGGGGGGTGTTTCCTCAGATACGCAGTATTTT. Translating it yields CASSESGLAGGVSSDTQYF.

This clone was picked up one time. J is TRBJ1-1 and V is TRBV18; D remains ambiguous. CDR3 length: 15 amino acids. Germline V lookup: CDR1 KGHSH, CDR2 LQKENI. V was shortened by 0 bases and J by 1 base, with 9 bases between the two germline ends. Here the CDR3 reads CASSPPNAGNTEAFF. DNA of the CDR3: TGTGCCAGCTCACCACCGAATGCGGGGAACACTGAAGCTTTCTTT. The whole variable domain, remainder taken from reference TRBV18 and TRBJ1-1, is NAGVMQNPRHLVRRRGQEARLRCSPMKGHSHVYWYRQLPEEGLKFMVYLQKENIIDESGMPKERFSAEFPKEGPSILRIQQVVRGDSAAYFCASSPPNAGNTEAFFGQGTRLTVV.

The chain couples TRBV18 to TRBJ2-7; 7 bases match TRBD2. Germline CDR1 KGHSH, CDR2 LQKENI. This CDR3 contains 14 residues. After removal of 3 bases from V and 3 bases from J, the junction contained 5 bases not matched to a gene. CDR3 protein: CASSPGLTNYEQYF. The CDR3 coding sequence is TGTGCCAGCTCACCGGGACTAACAAACTACGAGCAGTACTTC.

This sequence joins TRBV3-1 (or the pseudogene TRBV3-2) and TRBJ2-7, with D uncertain. There are 13 residues in the CDR3. Trimming shortened V by 1 base and J by 0 bases, and 4 bases separated the two germline ends. Germline CDR1 is LGHDT and CDR2 is YNNKEL (reference sequence). DNA for the CDR3: TGTGCCAGCAGCCAAGGACACTCCTACGAGCAGTACTTC. It encodes CASSQGHSYEQYF.

The V and J genes are TRBV9 and TRBJ1-2; 7 bases line up with TRBD1. J was trimmed by 2 bases and V by 5 bases; bases with no gene match: 12. This CDR3 region has 16 residues. CDR1 SGDLS and CDR2 YYNGEE come from the germline V gene. CDR3 amino acids: CASSPGQQKLNYGYTF. CDR3 DNA: TGTGCCAGCAGTCCGGGACAGCAAAAACTAAACTATGGCTACACCTTC.

The V gene is TRBV30, the J gene TRBJ1-4, with TRBD1 as a possible D gene (6 bases). CDR1 and CDR2 from the germline V gene are GTSNPN and SVGIG (reference sequence). Between the trimmed V and J ends, which lost 4 bases and 8 bases, there was a span of 17 bases. This CDR3 has 14 amino acids. As DNA, the CDR3 is TGTGCCTGGAAGCCTCGGACAGTCGACGAAAAACTGTTTTTT. Its protein product is CAWKPRTVDEKLFF.

The chain has TRBV6-6 and TRBJ2-1; D is unresolved. The V end was cut by 5 bases, the J end by 0 bases, with 14 bases between. CDR3 length equals 16 residues. The germline V gene encodes CDR1 MNHNY and CDR2 SVGAGI (reference sequence). The CDR3 nucleotides are TGTGCCAGCAGTCCCGGTGGAGCGAGCTCCTACAATGAGCAGTTCTTC. Translating it yields CASSPGGASSYNEQFF.

Written as DNA, the CDR3 is TGTGCCTACGGGACAGGGGGCGCAGCCACTGAAGCTTTCTTT. This sequence encodes CAYGTGGAATEAFF. The gene calls are TRBV30 and TRBJ1-1, with 12 bases aligning to TRBD1. Germline V CDR1 and CDR2: GTSNPN, SVGIG (reference sequence). The CDR3 has 14 residues. V lost 7 bases and J lost 4; bases outside the gene matches: 7.